This T cell receptor (beta chain) came from a study of lung T cells in sarcoidosis with Löfgren's syndrome. Looking at the study overall: Analyses focused on Löfgren's syndrome patients.

Germline V gene sequence: CDR1 MGHDK, CDR2 SYGVNS. This CDR3 has 16 amino acids. V was clipped by 6 bases and J by 4 bases; unmatched bases: 7. TCRdb redid the calling of the reads with MiXCR, one entry per CDR3 protein. The data show fewer than 25,000 distinct CDR3 sequences, roughly a fifth seen once. By share, this clonotype ranks as medium-sized (0.01 to 0.1%). As yet, its antigen is unknown. Whole-study findings and limits: Shared TRAV12-1 and TRBV2 CDR3 motifs were reported across several patients. TRAV12-1 and TRBV2 were reportedly most expanded in Löfgren's patients.

Sequences were obtained from CD4+ T cells from bronchoalveolar lavage. The TCR originated in a human donor with sarcoidosis (Löfgren's syndrome or another form), or a control subject (not recorded which). The gene calls are TRBV25-1 and TRBJ2-2; 11 nucleotides agree with TRBD2. In DNA, the CDR3 is TGTGCCAGCAGCGATATAGCGGGAGGGGGCACCGGGGAGCTGTTTTTT. It is translated as CASSDIAGGGTGELFF.